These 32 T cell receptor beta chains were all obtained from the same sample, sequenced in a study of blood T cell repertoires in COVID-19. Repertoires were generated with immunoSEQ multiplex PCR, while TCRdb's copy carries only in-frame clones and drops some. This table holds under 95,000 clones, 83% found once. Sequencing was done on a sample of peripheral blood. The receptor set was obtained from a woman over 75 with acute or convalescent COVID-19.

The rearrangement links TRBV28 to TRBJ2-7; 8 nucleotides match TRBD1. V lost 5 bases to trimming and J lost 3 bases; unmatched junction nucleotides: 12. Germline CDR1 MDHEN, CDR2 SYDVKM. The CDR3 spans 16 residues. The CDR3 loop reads CASSPAGDRGLYEQYF. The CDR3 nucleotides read TGTGCCAGCAGTCCCGCCGGTGACAGGGGACTCTACGAGCAGTACTTC.

CDR3 loop: CASSSGTSGSRGTGELFF. The CDR3 DNA reads as TGTGCCAGCAGCTCAGGGACTAGCGGGAGTCGCGGCACCGGGGAGCTGTTTTTT. J is TRBJ2-2 and V is TRBV7-2; TRBD2 matches 14 bases. The CDR3 covers 18 residues. The V gene's germline CDR1 is SGHTA and CDR2 FQGNSA. Germline trimming cut 4 bases from V and 4 bases from J; bases unmatched to any gene: 8.

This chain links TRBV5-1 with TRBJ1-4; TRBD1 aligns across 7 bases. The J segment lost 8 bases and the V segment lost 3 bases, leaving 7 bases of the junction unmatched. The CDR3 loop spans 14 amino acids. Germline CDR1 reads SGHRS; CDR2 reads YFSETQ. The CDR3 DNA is TGCGCCAGCAGCTCGGGACAGTTCGGAGAAAAACTGTTTTTT. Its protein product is CASSSGQFGEKLFF.

CDR3 loop: CASSPRETGELFF. CDR3 nucleotide sequence: TGTGCCAGCTCACCCCGGGAAACCGGGGAGCTGTTTTTT. This chain connects TRBV18 to TRBJ2-2, with a weak D call TRBD2 (5 bases). With 3 bases removed from V and 5 bases from J, the gap between germline ends came to 7 bases. This CDR3 has 13 residues. Per germline, CDR1 KGHSH and CDR2 LQKENI.

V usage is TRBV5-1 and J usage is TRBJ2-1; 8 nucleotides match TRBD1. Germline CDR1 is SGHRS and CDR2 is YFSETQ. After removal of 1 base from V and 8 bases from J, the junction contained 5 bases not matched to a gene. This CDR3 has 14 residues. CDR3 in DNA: TGCGCCAGCAGCTTGACGGCAGGGGGCGATGAGCAGTTCTTC. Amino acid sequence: CASSLTAGGDEQFF.

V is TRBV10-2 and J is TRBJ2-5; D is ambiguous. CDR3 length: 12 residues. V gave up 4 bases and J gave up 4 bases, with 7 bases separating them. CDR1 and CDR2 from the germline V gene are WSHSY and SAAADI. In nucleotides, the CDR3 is TGCGCCAGCAGTGTGTCCAGAGAGACCCAGTACTTC. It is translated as CASSVSRETQYF.

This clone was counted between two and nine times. CDR3 loop: CASSLGTGLRNQPQHF. CDR3 bases: TGTGCCAGCAGCTTAGGGACAGGCCTTCGCAATCAGCCCCAGCATTTT. The rearrangement links TRBV7-9 to TRBJ1-5; 7 bases align to TRBD1. The V gene end was trimmed by 1 base and the J gene end by 2 bases; junction bases not matched to a gene: 5. The CDR3 contains 16 residues. Germline V CDR1 and CDR2: SEHNR, FQNEAQ (reference sequence).

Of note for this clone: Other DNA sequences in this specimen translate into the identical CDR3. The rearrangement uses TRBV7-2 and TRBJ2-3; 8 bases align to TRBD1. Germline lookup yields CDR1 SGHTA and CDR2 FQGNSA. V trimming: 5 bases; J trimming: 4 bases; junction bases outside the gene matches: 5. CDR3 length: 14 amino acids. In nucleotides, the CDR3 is TGTGCCAGCAGCCCCGGACAGGGTTCAGATACGCAGTATTTT. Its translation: CASSPGQGSDTQYF.

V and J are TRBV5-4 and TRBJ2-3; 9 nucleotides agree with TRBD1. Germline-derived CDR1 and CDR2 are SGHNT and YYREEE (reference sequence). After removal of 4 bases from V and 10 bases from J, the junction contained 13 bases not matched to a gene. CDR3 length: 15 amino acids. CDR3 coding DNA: TGTGCCAGCAGCGTAGCCGGGACAGGGTCCGCGGCGCAGTATTTT. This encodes CASSVAGTGSAAQYF.

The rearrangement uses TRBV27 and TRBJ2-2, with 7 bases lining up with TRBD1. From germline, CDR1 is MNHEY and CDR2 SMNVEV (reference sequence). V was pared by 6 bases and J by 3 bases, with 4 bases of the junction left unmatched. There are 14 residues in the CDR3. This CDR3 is CASSSGQDTGELFF. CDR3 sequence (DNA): TGTGCCAGCAGCTCCGGACAGGACACCGGGGAGCTGTTTTTT.

The CDR3 sequence is CASSHTGFSIRSGNTIYF. CDR3 coding DNA: TGTGCCAGCAGCCATACAGGCTTTTCCATCCGTTCTGGAAACACCATATATTTT. V is TRBV14 and J is TRBJ1-3; TRBD1 might be the D (5 bases). Germline lookup yields CDR1 SGHDN and CDR2 FVKESK. The CDR3 totals 18 residues. V was clipped by 3 bases and J by 1 base, with 19 bases between them. The variable domain in full, with the rest retrieved from reference TRBV14 and TRBJ1-3, is EAGVTQFPSHSVIEKGQTVTLRCDPISGHDNLYWYRRVMGKEIKFLLHFVKESKQDESGMPNNRFLAERTGGTYSTLKVQPAELEDSGVYFCASSHTGFSIRSGNTIYFGEGSWLTVV.

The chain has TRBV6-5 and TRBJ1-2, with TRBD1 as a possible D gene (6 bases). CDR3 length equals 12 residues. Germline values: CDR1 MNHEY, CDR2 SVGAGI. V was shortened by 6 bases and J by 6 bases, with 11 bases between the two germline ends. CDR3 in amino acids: CASRIEGDGYTF. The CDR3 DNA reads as TGTGCCAGCAGGATCGAGGGGGATGGCTACACCTTC.

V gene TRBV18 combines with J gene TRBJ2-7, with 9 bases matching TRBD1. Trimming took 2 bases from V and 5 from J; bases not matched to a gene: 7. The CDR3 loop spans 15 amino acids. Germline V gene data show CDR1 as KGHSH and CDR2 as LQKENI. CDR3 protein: CASSPTGQGSHEQYF. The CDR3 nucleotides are TGTGCCAGCTCACCAACGGGACAGGGAAGCCACGAGCAGTACTTC.

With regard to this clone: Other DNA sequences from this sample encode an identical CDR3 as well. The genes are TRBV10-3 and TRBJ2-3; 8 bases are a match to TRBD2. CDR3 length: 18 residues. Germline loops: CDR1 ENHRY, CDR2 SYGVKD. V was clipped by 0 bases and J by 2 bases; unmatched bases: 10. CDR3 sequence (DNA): TGTGCCATCAGTGAGTCAAGCGGGAGAAGAATCGACACAGATACGCAGTATTTT. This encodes CAISESSGRRIDTDTQYF.

In nucleotides, the CDR3 is TGTGCCAGCAGGCCTTCTCCAGGGGCGCGGCCAGATACGCAGTATTTT. Translating gives CASRPSPGARPDTQYF. V gene TRBV3-1 (or the pseudogene TRBV3-2) combines with J gene TRBJ2-3; the D gene is possibly TRBD1 (6 bases). The V and J ends lost 6 bases and 4 bases respectively, with 20 bases between them. The CDR3 covers 16 residues. Germline CDR1 reads LGHDT; CDR2 reads YNNKEL (reference sequence).

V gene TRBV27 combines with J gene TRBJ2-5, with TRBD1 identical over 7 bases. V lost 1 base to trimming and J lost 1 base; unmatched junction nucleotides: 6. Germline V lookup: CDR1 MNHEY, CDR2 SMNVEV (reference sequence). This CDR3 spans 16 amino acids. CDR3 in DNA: TGTGCCAGCAGTTTATTCGCCAGGGGGACCCAAGAGACCCAGTACTTC. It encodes CASSLFARGTQETQYF.

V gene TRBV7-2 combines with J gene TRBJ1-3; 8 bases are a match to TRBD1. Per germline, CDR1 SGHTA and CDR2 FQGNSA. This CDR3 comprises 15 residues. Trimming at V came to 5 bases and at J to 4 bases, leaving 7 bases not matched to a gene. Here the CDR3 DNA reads TGTGCCAGCAGCACAAGACAGGGGACAGGAAACACCATATATTTT. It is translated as CASSTRQGTGNTIYF.

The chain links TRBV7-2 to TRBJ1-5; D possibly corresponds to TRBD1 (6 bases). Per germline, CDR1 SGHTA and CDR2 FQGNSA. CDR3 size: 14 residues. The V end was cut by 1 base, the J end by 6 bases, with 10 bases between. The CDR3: CASSLEQGSQPQHF. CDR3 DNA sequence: TGTGCCAGCAGCTTAGAACAGGGATCTCAGCCCCAGCATTTT.

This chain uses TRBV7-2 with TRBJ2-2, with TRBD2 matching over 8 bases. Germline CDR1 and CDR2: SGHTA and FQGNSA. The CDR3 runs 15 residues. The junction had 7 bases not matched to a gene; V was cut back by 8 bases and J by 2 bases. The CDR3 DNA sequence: TGTGCCAGCCCTCGCACTAGCGGAAACACCGGGGAGCTGTTTTTT. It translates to CASPRTSGNTGELFF.

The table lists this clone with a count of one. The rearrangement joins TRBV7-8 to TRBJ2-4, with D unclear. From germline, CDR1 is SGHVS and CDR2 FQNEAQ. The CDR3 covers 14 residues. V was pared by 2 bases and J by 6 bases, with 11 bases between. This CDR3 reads CASSLQPPGNIQYF. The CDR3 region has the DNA TGTGCCAGCAGCTTACAACCGCCAGGAAACATTCAGTACTTC.

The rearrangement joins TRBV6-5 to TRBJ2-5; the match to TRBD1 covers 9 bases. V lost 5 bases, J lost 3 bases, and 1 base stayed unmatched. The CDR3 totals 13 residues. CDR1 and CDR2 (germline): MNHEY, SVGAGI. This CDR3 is CASSRTGEETQYF. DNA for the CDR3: TGTGCCAGCAGTCGGACAGGGGAAGAGACCCAGTACTTC.

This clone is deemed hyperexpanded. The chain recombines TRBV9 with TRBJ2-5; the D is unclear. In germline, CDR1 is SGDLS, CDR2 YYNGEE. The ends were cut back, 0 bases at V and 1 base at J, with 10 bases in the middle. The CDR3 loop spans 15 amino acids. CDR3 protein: CASSVVGSSQETQYF. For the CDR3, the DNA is TGTGCCAGCAGCGTAGTTGGTAGCTCCCAAGAGACCCAGTACTTC.

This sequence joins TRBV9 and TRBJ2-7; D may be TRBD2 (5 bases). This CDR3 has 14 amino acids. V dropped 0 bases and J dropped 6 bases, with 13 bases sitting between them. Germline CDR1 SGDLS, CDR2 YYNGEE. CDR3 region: CASSVAGTSTEQYF. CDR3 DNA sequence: TGTGCCAGCAGCGTAGCGGGAACTAGTACCGAGCAGTACTTC.

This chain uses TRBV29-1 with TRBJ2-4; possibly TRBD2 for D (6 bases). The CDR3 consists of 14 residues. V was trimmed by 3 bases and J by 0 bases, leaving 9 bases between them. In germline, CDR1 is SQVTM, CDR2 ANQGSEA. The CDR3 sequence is CSVDLGGAKNIQYF. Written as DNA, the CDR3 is TGCAGCGTTGACCTGGGGGGAGCCAAAAACATTCAGTACTTC.

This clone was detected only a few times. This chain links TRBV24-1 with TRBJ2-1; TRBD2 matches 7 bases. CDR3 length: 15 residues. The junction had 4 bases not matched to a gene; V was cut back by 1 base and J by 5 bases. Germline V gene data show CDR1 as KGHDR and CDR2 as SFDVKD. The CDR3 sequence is CATSDFRGGDNEQFF. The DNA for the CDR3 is TGTGCCACCAGTGATTTTCGGGGAGGGGACAATGAGCAGTTCTTC.

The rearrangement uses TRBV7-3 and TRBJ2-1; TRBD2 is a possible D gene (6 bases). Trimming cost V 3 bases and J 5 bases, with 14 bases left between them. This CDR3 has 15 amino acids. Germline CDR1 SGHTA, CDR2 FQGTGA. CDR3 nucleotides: TGTGCCAGCAGCTTGGAACTAGCTTTAAACAATGAGCAGTTCTTC. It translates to CASSLELALNNEQFF.

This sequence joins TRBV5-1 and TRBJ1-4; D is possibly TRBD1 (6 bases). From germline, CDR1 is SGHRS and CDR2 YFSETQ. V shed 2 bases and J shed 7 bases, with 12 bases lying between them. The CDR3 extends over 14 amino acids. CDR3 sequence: CASSFRVGGEKLFF. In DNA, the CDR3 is TGCGCCAGCAGCTTTAGGGTAGGGGGTGAAAAACTGTTTTTT. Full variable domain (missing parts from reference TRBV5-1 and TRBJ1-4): KAGVTQTPRYLIKTRGQQVTLSCSPISGHRSVSWYQQTPGQGLQFLFEYFSETQRNKGNFPGRFSGRQFSNSRSEMNVSTLELGDSALYLCASSFRVGGEKLFFGSGTQLSVL.

The CDR3 protein is CASSERAISYNEQFF. The CDR3 DNA reads TGTGCCAGCAGCGAGCGGGCTATCTCCTACAATGAGCAGTTCTTC. The chain uses TRBV9 and TRBJ2-1; D is possibly TRBD2 (6 bases). Trimming removed 3 bases from V and 0 bases from J, with 10 bases in between. CDR1 is SGDLS and CDR2 is YYNGEE in the germline V gene. The CDR3 runs to 15 residues.

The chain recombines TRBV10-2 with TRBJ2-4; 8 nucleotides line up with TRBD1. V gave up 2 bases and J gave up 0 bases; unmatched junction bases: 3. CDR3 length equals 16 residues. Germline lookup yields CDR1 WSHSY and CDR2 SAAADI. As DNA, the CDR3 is TGCGCCAGCAGTGAGGACAGGGGACTAGCCAAAAACATTCAGTACTTC. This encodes CASSEDRGLAKNIQYF.

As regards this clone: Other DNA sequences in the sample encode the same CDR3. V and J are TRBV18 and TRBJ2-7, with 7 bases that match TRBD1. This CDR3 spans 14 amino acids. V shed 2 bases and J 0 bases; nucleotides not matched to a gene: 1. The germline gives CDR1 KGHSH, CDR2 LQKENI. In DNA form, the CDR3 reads TGTGCCAGCTCACCAGGGACAGCCTCCTACGAGCAGTACTTC. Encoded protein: CASSPGTASYEQYF.

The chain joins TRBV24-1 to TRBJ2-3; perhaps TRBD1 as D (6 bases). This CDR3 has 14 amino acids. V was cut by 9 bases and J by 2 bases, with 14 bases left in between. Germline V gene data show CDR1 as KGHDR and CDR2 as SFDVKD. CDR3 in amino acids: CATPSTGSTDTQYF. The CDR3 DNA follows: TGTGCCACCCCCTCGACAGGCTCCACAGATACGCAGTATTTT.

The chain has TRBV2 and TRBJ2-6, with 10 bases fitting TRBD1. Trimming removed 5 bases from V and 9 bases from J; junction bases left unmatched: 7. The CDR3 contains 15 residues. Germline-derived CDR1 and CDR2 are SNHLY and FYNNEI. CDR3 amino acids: CASSLRTGGVNVLTF. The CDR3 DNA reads TGTGCCAGCAGTTTACGGACAGGGGGTGTCAACGTCCTGACTTTC.